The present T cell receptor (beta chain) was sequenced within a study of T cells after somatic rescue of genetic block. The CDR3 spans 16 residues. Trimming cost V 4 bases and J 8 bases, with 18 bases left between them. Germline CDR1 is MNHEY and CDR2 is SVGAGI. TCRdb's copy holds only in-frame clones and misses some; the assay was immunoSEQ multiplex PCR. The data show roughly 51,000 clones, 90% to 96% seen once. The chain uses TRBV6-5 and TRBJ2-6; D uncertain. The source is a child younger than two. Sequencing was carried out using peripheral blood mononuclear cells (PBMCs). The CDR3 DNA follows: TGTGCCAGCAGTTTTTCTGGGTCCTTTATTACCAACGTCCTGACTTTC. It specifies CASSFSGSFITNVLTF.